A single sample is the source of the 26 T cell receptor beta chains below, sequenced in a study of T cell responses to AZD1222 COVID-19 vaccine. Libraries were prepared by immunoSEQ multiplex PCR; TCRdb keeps only in-frame clonotypes and omits some of them. The repertoire consists of about 150,000 clones, with 92% occurring once and the leading ten covering around 3.5%. This material consisted of peripheral blood, taken 28 days after the second AZD1222 dose. These receptors were collected from an adult who received the AZD1222 COVID-19 vaccine.

The chain links TRBV27 to TRBJ2-5; TRBD2 matches 14 bases. The CDR3 loop spans 16 amino acids. From germline, CDR1 is MNHEY and CDR2 SMNVEV (reference sequence). Trimming at V came to 6 bases and at J to 3 bases, leaving 6 bases not matched to a gene. The CDR3 reads CASSRLAGGREETQYF. Written as DNA, the CDR3 is TGTGCCAGCAGCAGACTAGCGGGAGGGCGGGAAGAGACCCAGTACTTC.

The chain has TRBV11-2 and TRBJ2-1; tentative D call: TRBD2 (6 bases). The germline V gene has CDR1 SGHAT and CDR2 FQNNGV. This CDR3 is 16 amino acids long. Trimming took 0 bases from V and 7 from J, leaving 16 bases between them. CDR3 in amino acids: CASSLDVRRGSNEQFF. The CDR3 DNA sequence: TGTGCCAGCAGCTTAGATGTGCGGAGGGGAAGTAATGAGCAGTTCTTC.

V and J are TRBV6-2 or TRBV6-3 and TRBJ1-1; 10 bases are shared with TRBD1. Germline CDR1 and CDR2: MNHEY and SVGEGT. The trim removed 4 bases at V and 5 bases at J, leaving 4 bases unmatched. The CDR3 spans 14 residues. CDR3 sequence: CASSSTGGRTEAFF. CDR3 DNA sequence: TGTGCCAGCAGTTCGACAGGGGGCAGAACTGAAGCTTTCTTT.

The rearrangement uses TRBV10-3 and TRBJ2-1; 7 nucleotides align to TRBD1. Germline V CDR1 and CDR2: ENHRY, SYGVKD. With 3 bases clipped from V and 1 base from J, the junction kept 3 bases outside the gene matches. This CDR3 is built from 15 residues. CDR3 in amino acids: CAISDQGESYNEQFF. CDR3 nucleotides: TGTGCCATCAGTGATCAGGGGGAATCCTACAATGAGCAGTTCTTC.

The rearrangement links TRBV4-3 to TRBJ2-1; 7 nucleotides match TRBD2. CDR3 size: 17 residues. The germline CDR1 and CDR2 sequences are LGHNA and YSLEER. The J segment lost 5 bases and the V segment lost 0 bases, leaving 10 bases of the junction unmatched. DNA of the CDR3: TGCGCCAGCAGCCAAGATGGGTTAGGGCTAGCGGACAATGAGCAGTTCTTC. Translated: CASSQDGLGLADNEQFF.

The chain uses TRBV6-1 and TRBJ2-7, with D maybe TRBD1 (6 bases). CDR1 is MNHNS and CDR2 is SASEGT in the germline V gene. The CDR3 loop spans 18 amino acids. V lost 4 bases to trimming and J lost 1 base, with 23 bases between them. For the CDR3, the DNA is TGTGCCAGCAGTGCACTCCTGAGGGACACCAGATATTCCTACGAGCAGTACTTC. Translating gives CASSALLRDTRYSYEQYF.

This clone turned up a few times. The chain joins TRBV27 to TRBJ2-7, with 11 bases matching TRBD2. The CDR3 consists of 18 residues. Trimming at V came to 0 bases and at J to 4 bases, leaving 11 bases not matched to a gene. The germline V gene encodes CDR1 MNHEY and CDR2 SMNVEV (reference sequence). The CDR3 is CASSLSPPALAGEYEQYF. The CDR3 DNA sequence: TGTGCCAGCAGTTTATCACCTCCGGCACTAGCGGGAGAATACGAGCAGTACTTC.

The V call is TRBV6-6, the J call TRBJ1-5, with D possibly being TRBD1 (6 bases). Germline lookup yields CDR1 MNHNY and CDR2 SVGAGI (reference sequence). The CDR3 loop spans 16 amino acids. Trimming stripped 0 bases from V and 0 bases from J, with 9 bases between. The CDR3: CASSYSRGHSNQPQHF. The DNA of the CDR3 is TGTGCCAGCAGTTACTCAAGGGGACATAGCAATCAGCCCCAGCATTTT.

This clone was recorded once. The chain has TRBV27 and TRBJ1-5; 7 bases agree with TRBD1. CDR1 is MNHEY and CDR2 is SMNVEV in the germline V gene (reference sequence). V lost 2 bases and J lost 6; bases outside the gene matches: 10. The CDR3 extends over 16 amino acids. CDR3 DNA: TGTGCCAGCAGTTTAAAAGGGATGACAGGGAGTCAGCCCCAGCATTTT. It translates to CASSLKGMTGSQPQHF.

The rearrangement joins TRBV6-6 to TRBJ2-7, with unresolved D. Deletions cut 6 bases from V and 2 bases from J, with 17 bases between. The CDR3 sequence is 15 residues long. Per the germline V gene, CDR1 is MNHNY and CDR2 is SVGAGI (reference sequence). CDR3 amino acids: CASRPTRPTTYEQYF. DNA of the CDR3: TGTGCCAGCAGACCGACTCGCCCCACAACCTACGAGCAGTACTTC.

This clone showed up just once. The V gene is TRBV19, the J gene TRBJ2-2; 9 bases are shared with TRBD2. J was trimmed by 6 bases and V by 8 bases; bases with no gene match: 10. The germline gives CDR1 LNHDA, CDR2 SQIVND (reference sequence). The CDR3 runs 15 residues. Here the CDR3 DNA reads TGTGCCAGTCATAGTAGCGGGAGTATGTCCGGGGAGCTGTTTTTT. It translates to CASHSSGSMSGELFF.

V gene TRBV7-9 combines with J gene TRBJ1-1; D is unclear. Germline V gene sequence: CDR1 SEHNR, CDR2 FQNEAQ (reference sequence). CDR3 size: 12 residues. Trimming stripped 2 bases from V and 4 bases from J, with 5 bases between. The CDR3, as DNA: TGTGCCAGCAGCTTACCGATCACTGAAGCTTTCTTT. Translation: CASSLPITEAFF.

The gene calls are TRBV28 and TRBJ2-2; D gene ambiguous. Trimming cost V 5 bases and J 6 bases, with 7 bases left between them. The germline gives CDR1 MDHEN, CDR2 SYDVKM. The CDR3 spans 12 residues. The CDR3: CASSPSPGELFF. For the CDR3, the DNA is TGTGCCAGCAGTCCAAGCCCCGGGGAGCTGTTTTTT.

The chain uses TRBV9 and TRBJ2-1; 13 bases agree with TRBD2. Trimming took 0 bases from V and 3 from J; bases not matched to a gene: 3. This CDR3 is built from 17 residues. Germline CDR1 is SGDLS and CDR2 is YYNGEE. The CDR3 nucleotides read TGTGCCAGCAGCGTAGGGACTAGCGGGGGCAGCTACAATGAGCAGTTCTTC. Translated, it gives CASSVGTSGGSYNEQFF.

This chain connects TRBV6-2 or TRBV6-3 to TRBJ2-7; 7 bases map to TRBD1. The CDR3 has 15 residues. Trimming cost V 5 bases and J 6 bases; bases outside gene matches: 13. Germline V gene data show CDR1 as MNHEY and CDR2 as SVGEGT. CDR3 sequence: CASSHLTGSRREQYF. DNA of the CDR3: TGTGCCAGCAGTCATCTGACAGGGTCTCGGCGCGAGCAGTACTTC.

The chain combines TRBV28 with TRBJ1-2; no reliable D call. Germline assignment: CDR1 MDHEN and CDR2 SYDVKM. This CDR3 has 13 amino acids. Trimming removed 5 bases at V and 5 bases at J, with 12 bases between. CDR3 bases: TGTGCCAGCAGTCCCCGGTTAGTTTATGGCTACACCTTC. It is translated as CASSPRLVYGYTF.

The gene calls are TRBV9 and TRBJ1-2, with 10 bases fitting TRBD1. The ends lost 0 bases at V and 10 bases at J; junction bases unmatched: 9. The CDR3 sequence is 15 residues long. The germline CDR1 and CDR2 sequences are SGDLS and YYNGEE. The CDR3 nucleotides read TGTGCCAGCAGCGTAGACGTAGGGACAGGGGTTGACTACACCTTC. Translating gives CASSVDVGTGVDYTF.

The V call is TRBV10-1, the J call TRBJ2-1; 8 nucleotides line up with TRBD2. Germline-derived CDR1 and CDR2 are WNHNN and SYGVQD (reference sequence). Trimming took 0 bases from V and 3 from J; bases not matched to a gene: 4. The CDR3 loop spans 16 amino acids. CDR3 sequence reads: CASSESTSGGYNEQFF. The DNA for the CDR3 is TGCGCCAGCAGTGAGTCGACCAGCGGGGGCTACAATGAGCAGTTCTTC.

The chain has TRBV7-9 and TRBJ1-2; D not certain. Trimming removed 5 bases at V and 3 bases at J, with 16 bases between. In germline, CDR1 is SEHNR, CDR2 FQNEAQ (reference sequence). The CDR3 extends over 15 amino acids. In DNA form, the CDR3 reads TGTGCCAGCAGCCTTTCTTCAGCGGGGTACTATGGCTACACCTTC. Protein: CASSLSSAGYYGYTF. Full variable domain (remainder filled in from reference TRBV7-9 and TRBJ1-2): DTGVSQNPRHKITKRGQNVTFRCDPISEHNRLYWYRQTLGQGPEFLTYFQNEAQLEKSRLLSDRFSAERPKGSFSTLEIQRTEQGDSAMYLCASSLSSAGYYGYTFGSGTRLTVV.

This clone has just one count. The chain recombines TRBV9 with TRBJ2-3; TRBD1 matches at 7 bases. The germline gives CDR1 SGDLS, CDR2 YYNGEE. This CDR3 is built from 16 residues. The V segment lost 0 bases and the J segment 2 bases; nucleotides outside the gene matches: 6. In DNA form, the CDR3 reads TGTGCCAGCAGCGTAGGGGACAGCCTATACACAGATACGCAGTATTTT. This gives the protein CASSVGDSLYTDTQYF. Full variable domain (remainder filled in from reference TRBV9 and TRBJ2-3): DSGVTQTPKHLITATGQRVTLRCSPRSGDLSVYWYQQSLDQGLQFLIQYYNGEERAKGNILERFSAQQFPDLHSELNLSSLELGDSALYFCASSVGDSLYTDTQYFGPGTRLTVL.

The chain links TRBV28 to TRBJ1-6; D is unclear. Germline values: CDR1 MDHEN, CDR2 SYDVKM. With 3 bases removed from V and 0 bases from J, the gap between germline ends came to 6 bases. The CDR3 extends over 15 amino acids. CDR3 DNA sequence: TGTGCCAGCAGTTTCCCAGGCTCCTATAATTCACCCCTCCACTTT. Protein product: CASSFPGSYNSPLHF.

This rearrangement joins TRBV9 to TRBJ1-4; a weak D match, TRBD1 (5 bases). CDR1 is SGDLS, CDR2 YYNGEE, per germline. CDR3 size: 16 residues. Trimming cost V 5 bases and J 3 bases, with 17 bases left between them. CDR3 in amino acids: CASSSGGRGPNEKLFF. The CDR3 nucleotides read TGTGCCAGCAGTTCCGGGGGAAGGGGACCTAATGAAAAACTGTTTTTT. Filled out from reference TRBV9 and TRBJ1-4, the complete variable domain reads DSGVTQTPKHLITATGQRVTLRCSPRSGDLSVYWYQQSLDQGLQFLIQYYNGEERAKGNILERFSAQQFPDLHSELNLSSLELGDSALYFCASSSGGRGPNEKLFFGSGTQLSVL.

This sequence joins TRBV14 and TRBJ2-1, with D unresolved. Trimming cost V 4 bases and J 11 bases, with 15 bases left between them. The CDR3 length is 13 residues. Germline V CDR1 and CDR2: SGHDN, FVKESK. In nucleotides, the CDR3 is TGTGCCAGCAGCCCGATTGATGGCGGAAAGCAGTTCTTC. This codes for CASSPIDGGKQFF.

The V gene is TRBV7-9, the J gene TRBJ2-5, with D uncertain. The V gene's germline CDR1 is SEHNR and CDR2 FQNEAQ (reference sequence). The CDR3 sequence is 14 residues long. The germline V and J ends were trimmed by 2 bases and 2 bases, with 9 bases remaining between them. The CDR3 is CASSLRVGQETQYF. The DNA of the CDR3 is TGTGCCAGCAGCTTAAGAGTCGGGCAAGAGACCCAGTACTTC.

CDR3 in amino acids: CASTSRANEQFF. Here the CDR3 DNA reads TGTGCCAGCACCAGCAGGGCGAATGAGCAGTTCTTC. The chain couples TRBV2 to TRBJ2-1; tentatively, D is TRBD1 (5 bases). The CDR3 has 12 residues. Trimming removed 7 bases from V and 7 bases from J, with 11 bases in between. Per germline, CDR1 SNHLY and CDR2 FYNNEI.

The genes are TRBV7-9 and TRBJ2-3; D possibly corresponds to TRBD2 (6 bases). The germline gives CDR1 SEHNR, CDR2 FQNEAQ (reference sequence). The CDR3 totals 19 residues. The V end lost 2 bases, the J end lost 6 bases, and 27 bases lay between the germline ends. The DNA of the CDR3 is TGTGCCAGCAGCTTATTTTTCGGGAGTGGGGCCCTTGGCGTGGATACGCAGTATTTT. This encodes CASSLFFGSGALGVDTQYF.